The subject of this entry is one T cell receptor (beta chain). Per the original methods: Reference gene primer amplification in the assay estimated nucleated cell counts. Only in-frame clones appear in the TCRdb table, and some are missing; sequencing was by immunoSEQ multiplex PCR. V, J and clone size are taken as reported in that table, and D and trimming were inferred from the DNA itself. The table lists around 150,000 clones, around nine tenths of them singletons. This sample is part of a study of blood T cell repertoires in COVID-19. Overall study context: PBMCs, B-cell-depleted T cells, or T cells provided the cDNA or gDNA that made up the material.

Seattle patients were enrolled while actively infected and followed longitudinally. Germline CDR1 SQVTM, CDR2 ANQGSEA. Between the trimmed V and J ends, which lost 0 bases and 0 bases, there was a span of 3 bases. CDR3 length: 14 amino acids. The chain carries TRBV29-1 and TRBJ2-6; no clear D. The material sequenced was peripheral blood. This TCR derives from a woman aged 70-85 years with COVID-19, enrolled during active disease. The CDR3, as DNA: TGCAGCGTTGAAGAATACTCTGGGGCCAACGTCCTGACTTTC. As protein: CSVEEYSGANVLTF.